Presented here are 20 T cell receptor beta chains from one specimen sequenced in a study of OX40 agonist ivuxolimab in advanced cancers. Profiling relied on immunoSEQ multiplex PCR, and the TCRdb table lists in-frame clones only, not all of them. The sample gives fewer than 85,000 clones, around 82% of which show up once; about 4.1% is in the top ten. Source: CD4+ or CD8+ T cells sorted from blood, taken in a trial of the OX40 agonist ivuxolimab. The receptors originated from an adult with an advanced solid tumor such as melanoma, head and neck, liver or kidney cancer.

The chain couples TRBV7-6 to TRBJ1-5; D is uncertain. This CDR3 contains 13 residues. Germline values: CDR1 SGHVS, CDR2 FNYEAQ. The V and J ends lost 4 bases and 4 bases respectively, with 8 bases between them. CDR3 nucleotides: TGTGCCAGCAGCTCCCGTGGGAATCAGCCCCAGCATTTT. Its protein is CASSSRGNQPQHF.

Here the CDR3 reads CASRAFIVNYGYTF. CDR3 DNA sequence: TGTGCCAGCAGGGCATTCATCGTTAACTATGGCTACACCTTC. V is TRBV28 and J is TRBJ1-2; D gene uncertain. Trimming cost V 6 bases and J 1 base, with 12 bases left between them. This CDR3 contains 14 residues. CDR1 MDHEN and CDR2 SYDVKM come from the germline V gene.

This clone has just one count. J is TRBJ1-2 and V is TRBV9; maybe TRBD1 (5 bases). The V end lost 2 bases, the J end lost 7 bases, and 15 bases lay between the germline ends. The CDR3 extends over 14 amino acids. CDR1 is SGDLS and CDR2 is YYNGEE in the germline V gene. CDR3 residues: CASSVDGTRGGYTF. DNA for the CDR3: TGTGCCAGCAGCGTGGACGGCACAAGGGGTGGCTACACCTTC. Full variable domain (outside the CDR3, taken from reference TRBV9 and TRBJ1-2): DSGVTQTPKHLITATGQRVTLRCSPRSGDLSVYWYQQSLDQGLQFLIQYYNGEERAKGNILERFSAQQFPDLHSELNLSSLELGDSALYFCASSVDGTRGGYTFGSGTRLTVV.

The rearrangement uses TRBV10-2 and TRBJ2-2; D may be TRBD1 (6 bases). Trimming pared 7 bases from V and 5 bases from J, leaving 14 bases between. The CDR3 is made up of 14 amino acids. The germline V gene has CDR1 WSHSY and CDR2 SAAADI. CDR3 nucleotide sequence: TGCGCCAGCACCGGCAGGGGAAGTACCGGGGAGCTGTTTTTT. Its protein product is CASTGRGSTGELFF.

This clone was recorded once. The gene calls are TRBV6-5 and TRBJ2-1; possibly TRBD2 for D (6 bases). The CDR3 totals 13 residues. The germline CDR1 and CDR2 sequences are MNHEY and SVGAGI. V lost 6 bases, J lost 4 bases, and 10 bases lay in between. In DNA, the CDR3 is TGTGCCAGCAGAAAGGACTATTACAATGAGCAGTTCTTC. Its protein is CASRKDYYNEQFF.

This clone was detected once. Written as DNA, the CDR3 is TGTGCCAGCAGCCAGACACAGGGACCCTACACTGAAGCTTTCTTT. It codes for CASSQTQGPYTEAFF. The rearrangement uses TRBV14 and TRBJ1-1; D may be TRBD1 (6 bases). CDR3 length: 15 residues. Trimming removed 3 bases from V and 3 bases from J, with 14 bases in between. The germline V gene encodes CDR1 SGHDN and CDR2 FVKESK.

This sequence joins TRBV5-6 and TRBJ1-1, with D possibly being TRBD1 (5 bases). This CDR3 comprises 11 residues. V gave up 5 bases and J gave up 8 bases, with 10 bases separating them. Per germline, CDR1 SGHDT and CDR2 YYEEEE. DNA of the CDR3: TGTGCCAGCAGTAGACAGACCGAAGCTTTCTTT. Residues: CASSRQTEAFF.

V and J are TRBV19 and TRBJ1-1; 10 positions agree with TRBD1. Looked up from germline, CDR1 is LNHDA and CDR2 is SQIVND (reference sequence). V trimming: 9 bases; J trimming: 2 bases; junction bases outside the gene matches: 3. This CDR3 spans 13 amino acids. The CDR3 loop reads CASRDRGNTEAFF. The DNA for the CDR3 is TGTGCCAGCAGGGACAGGGGAAACACTGAAGCTTTCTTT. Full variable domain (rest looked up from reference TRBV19 and TRBJ1-1): DGGITQSPKYLFRKEGQNVTLSCEQNLNHDAMYWYRQDPGQGLRLIYYSQIVNDFQKGDIAEGYSVSREKKESFPLTVTSAQKNPTAFYLCASRDRGNTEAFFGQGTRLTVV.

This clone was counted only a few times. The gene calls are TRBV15 and TRBJ1-2; a possible D gene is TRBD1 (6 bases). V was shortened by 0 bases and J by 10 bases, with 18 bases between the two germline ends. This CDR3 contains 15 residues. From germline, CDR1 is LNHNV and CDR2 YYDKDF (reference sequence). The CDR3 DNA follows: TGTGCCACCAGCAGAGATATGGGACAAACCTTCTTCTACACCTTC. Protein sequence: CATSRDMGQTFFYTF. Looking up the rest from reference TRBV15 and TRBJ1-2 gives the full variable domain: DAMVIQNPRYQVTQFGKPVTLSCSQTLNHNVMYWYQQKSSQAPKLLFHYYDKDFNNEADTPDNFQSRRPNTSFCFLDIRSPGLGDTAMYLCATSRDMGQTFFYTFGSGTRLTVV.

The CDR3 coding sequence is TGCAGCGGGGCAAGCATGGGTCATGAAGCTTTCTTT. Amino acid sequence: CSGASMGHEAFF. The genes are TRBV29-1 and TRBJ1-1; D remains ambiguous. V was pared by 7 bases and J by 7 bases, with 16 bases between. In germline, CDR1 is SQVTM, CDR2 ANQGSEA. CDR3 size: 12 residues.

The V and J genes are TRBV5-1 and TRBJ1-1; TRBD1 matches at 7 bases. Trimming removed 3 bases from V and 3 bases from J; junction bases left unmatched: 5. Germline V CDR1 and CDR2: SGHRS, YFSETQ. This CDR3 contains 14 residues. The CDR3 nucleotides are TGCGCCAGCAGCTCGGACAGGAGTTACACTGAAGCTTTCTTT. Translation gives CASSSDRSYTEAFF.

The rearrangement uses TRBV6-1 and TRBJ2-3, with D maybe TRBD2 (6 bases). The V end was cut by 7 bases, the J end by 0 bases, with 14 bases between. CDR1 and CDR2 from the germline V gene are MNHNS and SASEGT. The CDR3 runs 15 residues. The CDR3: CASNLGGGSTDTQYF. Written as DNA, the CDR3 is TGTGCCAGCAACCTGGGGGGAGGAAGCACAGATACGCAGTATTTT.

This chain links TRBV6-5 with TRBJ2-5; 8 positions match TRBD2. CDR1 is MNHEY, CDR2 SVGAGI, per germline. The V and J ends lost 0 bases and 5 bases, in that order; junction bases with no gene match: 2. The length of the CDR3 is 14 residues. CDR3 loop: CASSYSGLGETQYF. The CDR3 region has the DNA TGTGCCAGCAGTTACTCGGGACTAGGGGAGACCCAGTACTTC.

The chain carries TRBV6-1 and TRBJ1-5; no clear D gene. V was trimmed by 8 bases and J by 3 bases, leaving 11 bases between them. CDR1 is MNHNS and CDR2 is SASEGT in the germline V gene. The CDR3 length is 13 residues. The CDR3 DNA follows: TGTGCCAGCGAGGAGGCTAACAATCAGCCCCAGCATTTT. Translated, it gives CASEEANNQPQHF.

The rearrangement links TRBV29-1 to TRBJ2-7; 8 nucleotides align to TRBD2. CDR1 and CDR2 (germline): SQVTM, ANQGSEA. Trimming at V came to 5 bases and at J to 4 bases, leaving 1 base not matched to a gene. The CDR3 has 11 amino acids. The CDR3 loop reads CSVRLAYEQYF. For the CDR3, the DNA is TGCAGCGTTAGACTAGCGTACGAGCAGTACTTC.

This chain's CDR3 is CASSPLWGYIAEAFF. In DNA form, the CDR3 reads TGTGCCAGCAGCCCACTTTGGGGCTACATCGCTGAAGCTTTCTTT. V is TRBV7-2 and J is TRBJ1-1; TRBD1 might be the D (5 bases). CDR3 length: 15 amino acids. Germline CDR1 reads SGHTA; CDR2 reads FQGNSA. The V and J ends lost 5 bases and 6 bases respectively, with 19 bases between them.

The rearrangement uses TRBV18 and TRBJ1-4, with D possibly matching TRBD1 (6 bases). The V gene's germline CDR1 is KGHSH and CDR2 LQKENI. V gave up 2 bases and J gave up 6 bases, with 10 bases separating them. CDR3 length: 14 residues. Here the CDR3 DNA reads TGTGCCAGCTCACCAATACAGGGTGATGAAAAACTGTTTTTT. Its protein is CASSPIQGDEKLFF.

This clone turned up a few times. V gene TRBV7-2 combines with J gene TRBJ2-1; D is unclear. The CDR3 consists of 16 residues. V was clipped by 7 bases and J by 0 bases, with 16 bases between them. The V gene's germline CDR1 is SGHTA and CDR2 FQGNSA. The CDR3 region has the DNA TGTGCCAGCACCCTCTCTGGCGGCAACTCCTACAATGAGCAGTTCTTC. Encoded protein: CASTLSGGNSYNEQFF. Looking up the rest from reference TRBV7-2 and TRBJ2-1 gives the full variable domain: GAGVSQSPSNKVTEKGKDVELRCDPISGHTALYWYRQSLGQGLEFLIYFQGNSAPDKSGLPSDRFSAERTGGSVSTLTIQRTQQEDSAVYLCASTLSGGNSYNEQFFGPGTRLTVL.

This chain connects TRBV28 to TRBJ1-1; the match to TRBD1 covers 10 bases. From germline, CDR1 is MDHEN and CDR2 SYDVKM. This CDR3 is built from 15 residues. J gave up 4 bases and V 4 bases, and 6 bases lay outside the gene matches. The CDR3 here is CASSSPGQGTTEAFF. The CDR3 DNA sequence: TGTGCCAGCAGTTCTCCGGGACAGGGGACCACTGAAGCTTTCTTT.

This clone has only one observation. Within the sample, other DNA sequences also encode this same CDR3. The chain has TRBV5-1 and TRBJ2-5; 13 bases agree with TRBD2. CDR3 size: 16 residues. After removal of 1 base from V and 2 bases from J, the junction contained 2 bases not matched to a gene. CDR1 is SGHRS, CDR2 YFSETQ, per germline. CDR3 in amino acids: CASSLLLAGGQETQYF. As DNA, the CDR3 is TGCGCCAGCAGCTTGTTACTAGCGGGGGGGCAAGAGACCCAGTACTTC.